The present T cell receptor (beta chain) was sequenced within a study of T cell responses to AZD1222 COVID-19 vaccine. Regarding the study as a whole: Compared with day 0, the breadth and depth of the Spike-specific TCR repertoire rose significantly after two doses of AZD1222. Baseline testing showed seropositivity in only 5 or 6 AZD1222 recipients. Possibly, clonal diversity was underestimated; donors were largely white British and included more females.

Doses given second, at about 4 or about 12 weeks, were pooled. Clones were sequenced by immunoSEQ multiplex PCR, and TCRdb holds only the in-frame ones, with some missing. Of around 130,000 clones listed, 88% are singletons. This clone occurred a few times. Its target is unknown. V shed 1 base and J shed 6 bases, with 4 bases lying between them. The CDR3 loop spans 12 amino acids. The germline CDR1 and CDR2 sequences are SNHLY and FYNNEI. The receptor was derived from an adult who received the AZD1222 COVID-19 vaccine. The sample consisted of peripheral blood, taken 28 days after the second AZD1222 dose. V is TRBV2 and J is TRBJ1-5; D ambiguous. CDR3 sequence: CASSEGVQPQHF. For the CDR3, the DNA is TGTGCCAGCAGTGAAGGGGTTCAGCCCCAGCATTTT.